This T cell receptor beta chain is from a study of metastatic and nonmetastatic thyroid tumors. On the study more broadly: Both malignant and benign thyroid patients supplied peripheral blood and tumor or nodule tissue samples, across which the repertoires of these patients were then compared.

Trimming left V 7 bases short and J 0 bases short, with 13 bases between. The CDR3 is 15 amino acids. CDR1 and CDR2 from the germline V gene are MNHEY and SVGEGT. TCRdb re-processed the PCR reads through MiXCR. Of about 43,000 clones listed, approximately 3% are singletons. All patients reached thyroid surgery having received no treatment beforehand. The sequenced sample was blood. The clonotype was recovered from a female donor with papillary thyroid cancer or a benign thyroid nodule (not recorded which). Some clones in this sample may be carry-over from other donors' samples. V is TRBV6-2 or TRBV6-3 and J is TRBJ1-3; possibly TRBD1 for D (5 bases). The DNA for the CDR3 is TGTGCCAGCAACCCTACAGGAATCTCTGGAAACACCATATATTTT. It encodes CASNPTGISGNTIYF.